This T cell receptor beta chain was captured in a study of T cells after yellow fever vaccination (dated by TCRdb to the late 2010s). Study-level background: The SMART-Seq v4 Ultra Low Input RNA kit was used to prepare libraries from fractions with low cell numbers. Bulk TCR alpha and beta repertoires were sequenced longitudinally to track T-cell clones before and after primary and booster YFV17D yellow fever vaccination. Two healthy male donors, one aged 18 to 29 and one aged 30 to 40 years, were included in the cohort. Blood was collected at multiple timepoints before and after primary and secondary immunization, and bulk PBMC replicates and cell subsets were isolated. Results the study describes overall, beyond this receptor: After the booster, most clones that had expanded after primary vaccination were detected again (approximately 97% of CD4 and 70% to 90% of CD8), suggesting broad maintenance of memory. Compared with the primary T-cell response, the secondary T-cell response was weaker but faster, peaking on day 5 rather than day 15. A small fraction of clonotypes showed up in both the CD4 and CD8 compartments, probably as a result of convergent recombination. The study included only two donors, which limits how far the findings can be generalized. Computational filtering was needed because FACS-sorted repertoires could contain abundant contaminating clonotypes from the bulk population.

The V and J ends are trimmed by 5 bases and 13 bases, leaving 21 bases between them. Measured from the cysteine to the phenylalanine, the CDR3 is 14 residues long. Solely the CDR3 DNA is kept, with 42 bases framed from the first base. Looking up the germline V gene yields CDR1 SGHRS and CDR2 YFSETQ. Sequencing instrument: Illumina NovaSeq 6000. TCR cDNA was synthesized by 5'RACE template switching, which introduced a universal primer site and unique molecular identifiers. cDNA synthesis was primed from both the TCR alpha and TCR beta constant segments. Two PCR steps were used to amplify libraries, with sample barcodes and sequencing adapters being added in the second step. Sequencing of the libraries was done on either Illumina HiSeq 2500 (2x100 bp) or NovaSeq (2x150 bp). Per the original workflow: Demultiplexing of reads and collapsing into UMI consensus sequences were performed with MIGEC, and V(D)J alignment was carried out with MiXCR. Vaccine-responding clonotypes were defined with edgeR using replicate PBMC samples, requiring FDR below 0.01 and a log2 fold change above 5 up to day 15. Each bulk clonotype received a CD4 or CD8 identity based on whether the sequenced CD4 or CD8 repertoire contained that clonotype at higher abundance. TCRdb redid the processing of the public reads, applying fastp at Q25 and MiXCR, and retained in-frame beta chains. Here each entry gathers all rows of one CDR3 protein and keeps the most common genes and DNA. Clone size and V and J calls follow TCRdb, not the original study. A total of about 350,000 distinct CDR3 sequences appear in this sample, around an eighth of them only once. About 3% of the sample is in the top ten clones.

The treatment or condition label here, explained by the study, means: live attenuated yellow fever vaccine strain. PBMCs were isolated from peripheral blood using a standard Ficoll-Paque protocol. CD4 and CD8 T-cell fractions were isolated with Dynabeads CD4 and CD8 positive selection kits. RNA was extracted with TriZol from bulk PBMCs, CD4 and CD8 fractions, and dextramer-positive and dextramer-negative fractions. A remark on this clonotype: Its cognate antigen has yet to be identified. The input lacks base qualities; no much larger clone sits a single base away.

The receptor was isolated from a man aged 18 to 29 who received the YFV17D yellow fever vaccine. The chain joins TRBV5-1 to TRBJ2-2; a weak D assignment points to TRBD1 (6 bases agree). The source material was CD4+ T cells sorted from PBMCs, sampled 15 days after the yellow fever booster vaccination. The CDR3 reads CASRTHRETDTLFF. The DNA sequence follows: TGCGCCAGCAGGACACACAGGGAAACGGATACGCTGTTTTTT.